This TCR beta chain was retrieved from a study of Graves' ophthalmopathy and Graves' hyperthyroidism. Study at large: Peripheral blood was gathered at first diagnosis, ahead of any treatment whatsoever.

RNA transcripts were the template, and TCR beta CDR3 regions were amplified from them. The first-round RT-PCR employed HTBI primers together with the Qiagen OneStep RT-PCR kit. A multiplex PCR was then performed as the second round. TCRdb analysed the multiplex PCR reads with MiXCR anew, one entry per CDR3 protein. Of 400,000 or so distinct CDR3 sequences in the sample, 15% are singletons; the top ten hold roughly 7%. The germline V gene has CDR1 SGHTA and CDR2 FQGNSA. Between the trimmed V and J ends, which lost 5 bases and 2 bases, there was a span of 13 bases. The CDR3 runs to 15 residues. This clonotype has at least ten counts. As yet, its antigen is unknown. General study results and limits: The model predicted progression of ophthalmopathy with a sensitivity of approximately 68%, and its specificity was approximately 77%.

The gene calls are TRBV7-2 and TRBJ1-5; the D gene is possibly TRBD1 (6 bases). The receptor was isolated from a woman aged 18-29 years with stable Graves' hyperthyroidism. Sequencing was carried out using peripheral blood. The chain's CDR3 is CASSPTGLGNQPQHF. The CDR3 DNA reads TGTGCCAGCAGCCCGACAGGTCTCGGCAATCAGCCCCAGCATTTT. Together with reference TRBV7-2 and TRBJ1-5, the CDR3 gives the full variable domain: GAGVSQSPSNKVTEKGKDVELRCDPISGHTALYWYRQSLGQGLEFLIYFQGNSAPDKSGLPSDRFSAERTGGSVSTLTIQRTQQEDSAVYLCASSPTGLGNQPQHFGDGTRLSIL.